This TCR beta chain was retrieved from a study of post-analysis software for immune sequencing data. The study's findings and limits: The five TRBV segments detected at higher frequency in patients than in controls included TRBV5-6, TRBV5-1 and TRBV20-1. Relative to controls, patients with multiple sclerosis showed significantly lower normalized Chao1 diversity.

TCR beta cDNA libraries included unique molecular identifiers. MiXCR was run by TCRdb on the PCR reads, yielding one entry per CDR3 protein. The repertoire consists of approximately 660,000 distinct CDR3 sequences, with approximately 60% occurring once and the leading ten covering 11%. Comments on this clonotype: Its antigen remains unknown.

Losses at the gene ends were 7 bases for V and 3 bases for J; bases not matched to a gene: 9. This CDR3 spans 15 amino acids. The TCR originated in a girl aged 2-10 years with multiple sclerosis. The sequenced material came from blood. The chain links TRBV12-3 or TRBV12-4 to TRBJ1-2, with 9 nucleotides matching TRBD1. CDR3 DNA: TGTGCCAGCACCCCGGGACAGGGAAGGGACTATGGCTACACCTTC. It codes for CASTPGQGRDYGYTF.